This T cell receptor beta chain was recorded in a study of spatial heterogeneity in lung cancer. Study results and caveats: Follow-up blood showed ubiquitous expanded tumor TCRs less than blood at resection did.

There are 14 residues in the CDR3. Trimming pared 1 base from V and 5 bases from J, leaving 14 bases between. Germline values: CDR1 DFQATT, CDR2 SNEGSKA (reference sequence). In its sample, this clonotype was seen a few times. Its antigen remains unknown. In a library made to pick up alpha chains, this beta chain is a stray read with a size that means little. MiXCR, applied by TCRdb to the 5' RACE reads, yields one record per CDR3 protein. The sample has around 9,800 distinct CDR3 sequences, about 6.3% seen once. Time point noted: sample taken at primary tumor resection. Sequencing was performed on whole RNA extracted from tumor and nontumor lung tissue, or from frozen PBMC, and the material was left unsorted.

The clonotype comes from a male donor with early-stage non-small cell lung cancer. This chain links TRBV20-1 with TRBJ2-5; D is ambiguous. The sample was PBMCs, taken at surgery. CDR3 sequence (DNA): TGCAGTGCTAGAGTGGGTCTCTCCCGGGAGACCCAGTACTTC. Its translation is CSARVGLSRETQYF.